These T cell receptor beta chains were read from a single sample in a study of T cell responses to AZD1222 COVID-19 vaccine. Generated by immunoSEQ multiplex PCR, the TCRdb table keeps only in-frame clones and is missing some. Counted here are approximately 84,000 clones, 83% occurring once; the ten biggest clones make up approximately 1.3%. The specimen comprised peripheral blood, sampled 28 days after the second AZD1222 dose. All receptors come from an adult who received the AZD1222 COVID-19 vaccine. Each CDR3 is given without its conserved first and last residue. A D gene is named only where the DNA matches it firmly.

j_call d_call v_call cdr3_aa
TRBJ1-5 NA TRBV6-2/TRBV6-3 ASSYSGRGNQPQH
TRBJ1-2 NA TRBV12-3/TRBV12-4 ASSEGRPYGYT
TRBJ1-1 TRBD1 TRBV5-8 ASSLATGGVTEAF
TRBJ1-4 NA TRBV6-1 ASSEGRGAANEKLF
TRBJ1-3 NA TRBV28 ASSRAGPLGNTIY
TRBJ1-5 TRBD1 TRBV27 ASSLRQGAVQPQH
TRBJ2-1 TRBD1 TRBV3-1/TRBV3-2 ASSQQGRGHNEQF
TRBJ1-1 NA TRBV5-4 ASSLSPRMNEAF
TRBJ1-5 NA TRBV27 ASSSGPLGSNQPQH
TRBJ2-1 TRBD2 TRBV3-1/TRBV3-2 ASSHVTSGAHNEQF
TRBJ1-1 TRBD1 TRBV6-5 ATRDRKHSTEAF
TRBJ1-2 NA TRBV14 ASSGGPNYGYT
TRBJ1-1 TRBD1 TRBV27 ASSLISGTGGTEAF
TRBJ2-2 NA TRBV18 ASSPGNSNTGELF
TRBJ1-1 TRBD1 TRBV6-5 ASHQGVGTEAF
TRBJ2-1 NA TRBV28 ASTGQNYNEQF
TRBJ1-1 TRBD1 TRBV4-1 ASSQMTGEAF
TRBJ2-3 TRBD2 TRBV13 ASSLMAGASTDTQY
TRBJ2-7 TRBD1 TRBV5-6 ASTLGTAYEQY
TRBJ2-1 NA TRBV6-5 ASSTYDRVYNEQF
TRBJ2-5 NA TRBV9 ASSVVETQY
TRBJ2-3 NA TRBV27 ASSFMTRSASTDTQY
TRBJ2-1 TRBD1 TRBV13 ASSSGTGSYNEQF
TRBJ2-1 TRBD2 TRBV11-2 ASSFSLAGNEQF
TRBJ2-7 NA TRBV28 ASTDAATASYEQY
TRBJ2-3 NA TRBV5-1 ASSVNPGPSTDTQY
TRBJ1-2 NA TRBV10-3 AISESKGEVYGYT
TRBJ2-5 NA TRBV28 ASSPGGVRKTQY
TRBJ1-4 NA TRBV4-3 ASSQEGGNNEKLF
TRBJ2-1 TRBD2 TRBV11-2 ASSPIRGRREGGVNEQF
TRBJ1-2 NA TRBV2 ASSEEEGRYYGYT
TRBJ1-6 NA TRBV27 ASSLSGTVGSPLH
TRBJ2-2 NA TRBV6-5 ATPGRDLDTGELF
TRBJ1-6 NA TRBV5-5 ASSPTGEIGGSSYNSPLH
TRBJ1-1 NA TRBV5-6 ASSTLTEAF
TRBJ2-7 TRBD2 TRBV27 ASRTSGNGEQY
TRBJ1-1 NA TRBV5-5 ASTSRGENTEAF
TRBJ1-2 NA TRBV12-3/TRBV12-4 ASSLDQYGSYT
TRBJ1-1 NA TRBV15 ATSRDRGANTEAF
TRBJ2-1 TRBD2 TRBV24-1 ATGTSEGDEQF
TRBJ2-5 TRBD1 TRBV11-2 ASSPGTGVETQY
TRBJ1-5 NA TRBV30 AWTDKGVGTFLGNQPQH
TRBJ1-2 NA TRBV29-1 SVEGTSHHPNYGYT